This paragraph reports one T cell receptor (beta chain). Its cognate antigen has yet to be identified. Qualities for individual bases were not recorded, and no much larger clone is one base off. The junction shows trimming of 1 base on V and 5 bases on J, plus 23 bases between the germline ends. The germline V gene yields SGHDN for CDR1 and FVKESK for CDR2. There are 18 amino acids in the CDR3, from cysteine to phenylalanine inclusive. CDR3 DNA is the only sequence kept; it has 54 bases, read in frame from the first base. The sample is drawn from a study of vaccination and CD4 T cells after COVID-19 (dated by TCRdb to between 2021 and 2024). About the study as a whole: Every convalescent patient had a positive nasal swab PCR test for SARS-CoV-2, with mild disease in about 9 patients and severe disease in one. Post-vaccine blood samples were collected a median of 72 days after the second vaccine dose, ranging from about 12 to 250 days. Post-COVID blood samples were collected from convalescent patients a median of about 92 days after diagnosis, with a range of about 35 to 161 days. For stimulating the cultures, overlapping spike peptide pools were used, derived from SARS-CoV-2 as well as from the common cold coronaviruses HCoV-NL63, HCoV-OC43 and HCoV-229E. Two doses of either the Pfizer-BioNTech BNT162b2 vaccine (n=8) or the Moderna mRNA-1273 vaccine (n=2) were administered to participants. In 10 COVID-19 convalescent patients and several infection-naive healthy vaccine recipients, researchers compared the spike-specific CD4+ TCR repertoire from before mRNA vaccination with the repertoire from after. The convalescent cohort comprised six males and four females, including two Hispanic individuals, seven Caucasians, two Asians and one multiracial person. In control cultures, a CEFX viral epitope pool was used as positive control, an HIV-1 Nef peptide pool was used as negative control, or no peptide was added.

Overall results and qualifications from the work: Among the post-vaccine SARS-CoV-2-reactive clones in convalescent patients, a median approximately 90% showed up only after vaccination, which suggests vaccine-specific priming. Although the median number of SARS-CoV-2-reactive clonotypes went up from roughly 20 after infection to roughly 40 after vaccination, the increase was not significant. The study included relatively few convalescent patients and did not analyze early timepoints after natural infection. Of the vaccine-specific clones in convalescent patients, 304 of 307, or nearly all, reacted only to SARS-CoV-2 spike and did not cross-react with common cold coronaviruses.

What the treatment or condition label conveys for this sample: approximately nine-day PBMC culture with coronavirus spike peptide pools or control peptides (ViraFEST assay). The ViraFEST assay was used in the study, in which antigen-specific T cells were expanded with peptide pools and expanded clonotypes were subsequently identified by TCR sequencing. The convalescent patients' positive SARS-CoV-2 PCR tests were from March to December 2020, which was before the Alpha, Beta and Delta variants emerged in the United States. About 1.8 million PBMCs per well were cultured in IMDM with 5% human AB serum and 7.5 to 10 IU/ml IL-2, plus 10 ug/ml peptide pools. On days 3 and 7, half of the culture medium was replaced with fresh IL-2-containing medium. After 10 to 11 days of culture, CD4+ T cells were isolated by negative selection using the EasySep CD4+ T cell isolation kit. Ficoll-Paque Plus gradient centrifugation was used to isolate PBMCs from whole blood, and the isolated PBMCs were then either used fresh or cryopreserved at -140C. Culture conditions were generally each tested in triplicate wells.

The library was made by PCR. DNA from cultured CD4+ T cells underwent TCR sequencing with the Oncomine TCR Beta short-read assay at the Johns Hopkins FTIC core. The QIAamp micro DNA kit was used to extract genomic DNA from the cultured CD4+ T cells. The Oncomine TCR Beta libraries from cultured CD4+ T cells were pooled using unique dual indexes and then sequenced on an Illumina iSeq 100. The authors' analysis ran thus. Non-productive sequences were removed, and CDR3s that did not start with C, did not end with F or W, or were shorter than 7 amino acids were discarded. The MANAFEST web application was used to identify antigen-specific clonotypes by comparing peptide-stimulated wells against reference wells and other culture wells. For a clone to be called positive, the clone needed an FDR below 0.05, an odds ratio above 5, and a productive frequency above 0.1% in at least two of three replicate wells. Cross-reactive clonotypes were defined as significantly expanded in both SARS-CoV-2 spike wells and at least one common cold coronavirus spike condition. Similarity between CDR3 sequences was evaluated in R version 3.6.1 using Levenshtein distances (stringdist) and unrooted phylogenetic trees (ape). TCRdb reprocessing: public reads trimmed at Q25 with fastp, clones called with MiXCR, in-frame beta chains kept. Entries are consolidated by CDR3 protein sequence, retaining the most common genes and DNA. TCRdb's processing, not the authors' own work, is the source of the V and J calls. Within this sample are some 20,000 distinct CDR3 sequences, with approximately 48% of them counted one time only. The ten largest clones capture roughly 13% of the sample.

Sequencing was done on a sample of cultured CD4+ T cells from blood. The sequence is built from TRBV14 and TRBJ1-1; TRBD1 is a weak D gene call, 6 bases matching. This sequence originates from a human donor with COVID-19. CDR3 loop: CASSQGYLGGPEGTEAFF. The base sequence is TGTGCCAGCAGCCAAGGGTACCTTGGGGGGCCCGAGGGAACTGAAGCTTTCTTT.